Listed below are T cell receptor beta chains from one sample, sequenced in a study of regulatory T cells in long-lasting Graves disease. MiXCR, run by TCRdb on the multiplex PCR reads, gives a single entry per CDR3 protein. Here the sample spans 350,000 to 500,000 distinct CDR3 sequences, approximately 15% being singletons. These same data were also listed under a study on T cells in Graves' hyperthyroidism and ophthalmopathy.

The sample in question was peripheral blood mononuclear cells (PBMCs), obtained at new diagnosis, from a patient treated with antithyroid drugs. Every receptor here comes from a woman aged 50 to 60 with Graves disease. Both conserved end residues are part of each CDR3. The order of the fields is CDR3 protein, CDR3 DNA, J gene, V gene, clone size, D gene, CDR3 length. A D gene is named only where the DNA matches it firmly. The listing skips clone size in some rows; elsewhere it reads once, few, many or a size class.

CDR3: CASSLDGGHIYNEQFF
DNA: TGCGCCAGCAGCTTGGATGGGGGACATATCTACAATGAGCAGTTCTTC
J: TRBJ2-1
V: TRBV5-1
size: few
D: -
length: 16

CDR3: CASSPAGTSGTAYNEQFF
DNA: TGTGCCAGCAGCCCCGCCGGGACTAGCGGGACCGCCTACAATGAGCAGTTCTTC
J: TRBJ2-1
V: TRBV7-3
size: many
D: TRBD2
length: 18

CDR3: CASSPPNEPETQYF
DNA: TGTGCCAGCTCACCACCTAATGAACCAGAGACCCAGTACTTC
J: TRBJ2-5
V: TRBV18
size: many
D: -
length: 14

CDR3: CASSSTPGLGSTDTQYF
DNA: TGTGCCAGCAGCTCCACACCGGGACTGGGTAGCACAGATACGCAGTATTTT
J: TRBJ2-3
V: TRBV13
size: many
D: -
length: 17

CDR3: CASSEGTGGYGYTF
DNA: TGTGCCAGCAGTGAAGGCACAGGGGGGTATGGCTACACCTTC
J: TRBJ1-2
V: TRBV6-1
size: many
D: TRBD1
length: 14

CDR3: CASSFQGGEETQYF
DNA: TGTGCCAGCAGCTTCCAGGGGGGGGAAGAGACCCAGTACTTC
J: TRBJ2-5
V: TRBV11-2
size: -
D: -
length: 14

CDR3: CSVAGGSSSYNEQFF
DNA: TGCAGCGTTGCCGGGGGAAGTAGCTCCTACAATGAGCAGTTCTTC
J: TRBJ2-1
V: TRBV29-1
size: few
D: -
length: 15

CDR3: CASSESWFAQYF
DNA: TGTGCCAGCAGTGAGTCGTGGTTCGCCCAGTACTTC
J: TRBJ2-5
V: TRBV2
size: many
D: -
length: 12

CDR3: CASSSSGTRIPFF
DNA: TGTGCCAGCAGTTCCTCCGGGACCCGGATCCCGTTCTTC
J: TRBJ2-1
V: TRBV27
size: many
D: -
length: 13

CDR3: CASRVVVESNEQFF
DNA: TGTGCCAGTAGAGTTGTGGTGGAGTCCAATGAGCAGTTCTTC
J: TRBJ2-1
V: TRBV19
size: -
D: -
length: 14

CDR3: CASSLGGLAGVYEQYF
DNA: TGTGCCAGCAGCTTAGGGGGACTAGCGGGAGTATACGAGCAGTACTTC
J: TRBJ2-7
V: TRBV7-8
size: many
D: TRBD2
length: 16

CDR3: CASSGLAGVSADTQYF
DNA: TGTGCCAGCAGTGGACTAGCGGGAGTCAGCGCAGATACGCAGTATTTT
J: TRBJ2-3
V: TRBV2
size: few
D: TRBD2
length: 16

CDR3: CASRRDSTDTQYF
DNA: TGTGCCAGCAGGAGGGACTCCACAGATACGCAGTATTTT
J: TRBJ2-3
V: TRBV7-9
size: few
D: -
length: 13

CDR3: CASSPTGPLAGSNTGELFF
DNA: TGTGCCAGCAGTCCTACCGGTCCCCTAGCGGGTTCGAACACCGGGGAGCTGTTTTTT
J: TRBJ2-2
V: TRBV2
size: few
D: TRBD2
length: 19

CDR3: CASRGQGAGNQPQHF
DNA: TGTGCCAGCAGAGGTCAGGGGGCCGGCAATCAGCCCCAGCATTTT
J: TRBJ1-5
V: TRBV12-3/TRBV12-4
size: -
D: TRBD1
length: 15